This TCR beta chain came from a study of shared clonotypes between healthy human individuals. Profiling relied on immunoSEQ multiplex PCR, and the TCRdb table lists in-frame clones only, not all of them. The sample carries around 2.1 million clones, 90% to 97% recorded once. Study-level points and caveats: The authors expected sequencing depth to affect clonotype sharing among donors. Clonotype sharing across a few donors was observed for around 4.8% of naive CD4 clonotypes.

In the CD4+ fraction, cells were divided into CD45RA+ naive and CD45RA-negative memory subsets. Regarding this clone: The antigen is unknown.

V shed 5 bases, J shed 4 bases, and the junction held 5 bases outside the gene matches. CDR3 length: 14 amino acids. Germline V gives CDR1 SGHTA, CDR2 FQGNSA. This chain joins TRBV7-2 and TRBJ1-2; 9 bases are shared with TRBD1. The sequenced material came from naive CD4+ T cells sorted from blood. As to subset: CD45RA+ positively selected. The TCR sequence derives from a man between 18 and 35 years old in good health. CDR3 residues: CASSQDRGAYGYTF. CDR3 sequence (DNA): TGTGCCAGCAGCCAAGACAGGGGGGCCTATGGCTACACCTTC. Full variable domain (rest looked up from reference TRBV7-2 and TRBJ1-2): GAGVSQSPSNKVTEKGKDVELRCDPISGHTALYWYRQSLGQGLEFLIYFQGNSAPDKSGLPSDRFSAERTGGSVSTLTIQRTQQEDSAVYLCASSQDRGAYGYTFGSGTRLTVV.